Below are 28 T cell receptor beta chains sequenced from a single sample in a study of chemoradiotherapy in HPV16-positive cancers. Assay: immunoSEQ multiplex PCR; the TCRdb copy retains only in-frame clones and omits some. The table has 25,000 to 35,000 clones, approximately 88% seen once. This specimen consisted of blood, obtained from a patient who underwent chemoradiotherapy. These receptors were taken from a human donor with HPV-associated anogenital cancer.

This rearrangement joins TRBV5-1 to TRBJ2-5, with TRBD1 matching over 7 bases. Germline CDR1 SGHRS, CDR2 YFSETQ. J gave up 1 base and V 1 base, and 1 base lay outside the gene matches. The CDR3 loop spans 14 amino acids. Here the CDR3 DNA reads TGCGCCAGCAGCTTGTGGGACAGCCAAGAGACCCAGTACTTC. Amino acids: CASSLWDSQETQYF. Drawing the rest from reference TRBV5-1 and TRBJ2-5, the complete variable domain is KAGVTQTPRYLIKTRGQQVTLSCSPISGHRSVSWYQQTPGQGLQFLFEYFSETQRNKGNFPGRFSGRQFSNSRSEMNVSTLELGDSALYLCASSLWDSQETQYFGPGTRLLVL.

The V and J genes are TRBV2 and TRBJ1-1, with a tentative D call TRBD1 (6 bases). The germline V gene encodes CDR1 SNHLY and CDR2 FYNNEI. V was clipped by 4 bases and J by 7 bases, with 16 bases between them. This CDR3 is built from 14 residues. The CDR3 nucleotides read TGTGCCAGCAGTGGTATTTTGGGACATGGTGAAGCTTTCTTT. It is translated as CASSGILGHGEAFF.

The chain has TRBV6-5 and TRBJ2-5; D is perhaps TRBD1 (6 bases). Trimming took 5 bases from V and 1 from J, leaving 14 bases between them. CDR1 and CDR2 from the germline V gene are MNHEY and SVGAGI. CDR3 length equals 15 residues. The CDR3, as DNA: TGTGCCAGCAGTAATTACAGGGAGCGCCAAGAGACCCAGTACTTC. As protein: CASSNYRERQETQYF.

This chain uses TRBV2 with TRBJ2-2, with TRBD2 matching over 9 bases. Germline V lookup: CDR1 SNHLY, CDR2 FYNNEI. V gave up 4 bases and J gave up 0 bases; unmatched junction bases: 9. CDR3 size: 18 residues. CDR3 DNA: TGTGCCAGCAGTGCGCGCTCGACTAGCGGACCGAACACCGGGGAGCTGTTTTTT. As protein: CASSARSTSGPNTGELFF.

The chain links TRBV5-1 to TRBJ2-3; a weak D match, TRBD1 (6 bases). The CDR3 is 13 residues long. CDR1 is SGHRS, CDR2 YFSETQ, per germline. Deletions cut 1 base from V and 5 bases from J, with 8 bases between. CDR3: CASSLQGLDTQYF. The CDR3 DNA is TGCGCCAGCAGCTTGCAGGGGTTAGATACGCAGTATTTT.

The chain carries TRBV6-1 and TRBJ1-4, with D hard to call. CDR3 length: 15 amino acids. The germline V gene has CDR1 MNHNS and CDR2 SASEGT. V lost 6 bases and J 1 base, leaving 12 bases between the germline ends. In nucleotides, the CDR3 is TGTGCCAGCAGCTTCCAGACCAGAACTAATGAAAAACTGTTTTTT. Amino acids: CASSFQTRTNEKLFF.

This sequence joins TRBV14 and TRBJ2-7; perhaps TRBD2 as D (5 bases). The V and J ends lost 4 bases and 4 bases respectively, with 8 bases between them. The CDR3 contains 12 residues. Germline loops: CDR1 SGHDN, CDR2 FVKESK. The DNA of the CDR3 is TGTGCCAGCAGCCTACGGGGATACGAGCAGTACTTC. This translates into CASSLRGYEQYF.

The CDR3 region is CASSEEWGNQPQHF. The CDR3 nucleotides are TGTGCCAGCAGTGAAGAATGGGGCAATCAGCCCCAGCATTTT. This sequence joins TRBV2 and TRBJ1-5; D not certain. V lost 1 base and J 2 bases, leaving 6 bases between the germline ends. Germline CDR1 is SNHLY and CDR2 is FYNNEI. The CDR3 sequence is 14 residues long.

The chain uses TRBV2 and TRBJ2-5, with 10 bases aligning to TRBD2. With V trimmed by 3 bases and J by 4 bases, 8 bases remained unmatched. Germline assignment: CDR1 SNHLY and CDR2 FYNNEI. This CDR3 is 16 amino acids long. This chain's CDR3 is CASSDGVAGGGETQYF. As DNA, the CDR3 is TGTGCCAGCAGTGACGGGGTAGCGGGGGGTGGAGAGACCCAGTACTTC.

CDR3 DNA: TGTGCCAGCAGCCCAGCGGCCAACTACGAGCAGTACGTC. It specifies CASSPAANYEQYV. The rearrangement uses TRBV7-9 and TRBJ2-7; TRBD2 might be the D (5 bases). Germline CDR1 is SEHNR and CDR2 is FQNEAQ (reference sequence). The length of the CDR3 is 13 residues. Trimming shortened V by 5 bases and J by 3 bases, and 11 bases separated the two germline ends.

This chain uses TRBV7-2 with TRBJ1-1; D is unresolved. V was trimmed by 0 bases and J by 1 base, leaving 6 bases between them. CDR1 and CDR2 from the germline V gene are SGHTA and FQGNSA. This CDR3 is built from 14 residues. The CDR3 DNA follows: TGTGCCAGCAGCTTAGCCCCGGGGAACACTGAAGCTTTCTTT. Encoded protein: CASSLAPGNTEAFF.

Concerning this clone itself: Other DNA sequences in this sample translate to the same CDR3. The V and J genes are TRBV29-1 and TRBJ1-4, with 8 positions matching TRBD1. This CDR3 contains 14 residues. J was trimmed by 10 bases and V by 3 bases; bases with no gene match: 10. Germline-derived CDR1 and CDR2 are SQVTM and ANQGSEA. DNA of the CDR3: TGCAGCGTTGAGGATCCCGGGACAGGTTTAAAACTGTTTTTT. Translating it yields CSVEDPGTGLKLFF.

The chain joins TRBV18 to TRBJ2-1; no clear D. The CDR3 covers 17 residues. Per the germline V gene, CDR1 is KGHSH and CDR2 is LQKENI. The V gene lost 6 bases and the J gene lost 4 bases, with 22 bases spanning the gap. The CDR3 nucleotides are TGTGCCAGCTCTCCGGTTTTCAGGACCCCTTTGTACAATGAGCAGTTCTTC. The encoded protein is CASSPVFRTPLYNEQFF.

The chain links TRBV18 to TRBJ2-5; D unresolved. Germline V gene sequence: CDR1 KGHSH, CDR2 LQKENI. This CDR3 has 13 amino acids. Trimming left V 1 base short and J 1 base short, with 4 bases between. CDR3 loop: CASSPLAQETQYF. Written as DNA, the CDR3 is TGTGCCAGCTCACCACTAGCCCAAGAGACCCAGTACTTC.

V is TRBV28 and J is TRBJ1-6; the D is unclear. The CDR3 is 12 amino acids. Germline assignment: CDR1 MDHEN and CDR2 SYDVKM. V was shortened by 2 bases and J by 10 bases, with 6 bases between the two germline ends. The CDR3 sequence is CASSLTGSPLHF. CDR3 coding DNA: TGTGCCAGCAGTTTAACTGGCTCACCCCTCCACTTT.

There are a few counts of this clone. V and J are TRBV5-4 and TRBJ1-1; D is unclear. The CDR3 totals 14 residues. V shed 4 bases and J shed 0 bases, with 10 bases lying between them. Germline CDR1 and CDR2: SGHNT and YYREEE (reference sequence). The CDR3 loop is CASSLIGMNTEAFF. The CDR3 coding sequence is TGTGCCAGCAGCCTTATTGGGATGAACACTGAAGCTTTCTTT.

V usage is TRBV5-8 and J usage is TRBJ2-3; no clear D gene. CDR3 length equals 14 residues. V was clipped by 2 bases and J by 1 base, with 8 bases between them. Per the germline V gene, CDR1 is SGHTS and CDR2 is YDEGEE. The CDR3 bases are TGTGCCAGCAGCTTTGGCACCGGCACAGATACGCAGTATTTT. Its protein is CASSFGTGTDTQYF.

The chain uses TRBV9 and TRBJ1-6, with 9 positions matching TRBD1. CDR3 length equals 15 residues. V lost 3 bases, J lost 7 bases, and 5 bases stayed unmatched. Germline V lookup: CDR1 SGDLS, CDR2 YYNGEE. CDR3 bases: TGTGCCAGCAGCGCCGAGACAGGGGGGAATTCACCCCTCCACTTT. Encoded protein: CASSAETGGNSPLHF. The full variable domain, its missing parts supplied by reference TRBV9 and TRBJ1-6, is DSGVTQTPKHLITATGQRVTLRCSPRSGDLSVYWYQQSLDQGLQFLIQYYNGEERAKGNILERFSAQQFPDLHSELNLSSLELGDSALYFCASSAETGGNSPLHFGNGTRLTVT.

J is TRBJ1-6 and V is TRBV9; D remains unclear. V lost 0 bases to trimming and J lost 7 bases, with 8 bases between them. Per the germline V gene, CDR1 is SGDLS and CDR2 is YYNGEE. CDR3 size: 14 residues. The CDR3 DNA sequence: TGTGCCAGCAGCGTAGAACAGAAGAATTCACCCCTCCACTTT. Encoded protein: CASSVEQKNSPLHF.

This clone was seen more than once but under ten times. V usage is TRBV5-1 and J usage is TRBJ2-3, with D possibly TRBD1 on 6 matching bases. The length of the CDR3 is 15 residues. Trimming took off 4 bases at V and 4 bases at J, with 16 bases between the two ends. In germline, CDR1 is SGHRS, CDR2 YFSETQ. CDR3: CASSLKTQGSDTQYF. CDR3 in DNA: TGCGCCAGCAGCCTAAAAACACAGGGTTCAGATACGCAGTATTTT.

The CDR3 reads CSGLVGLNTGELFF. The CDR3 DNA sequence: TGCAGCGGACTGGTGGGGCTAAACACCGGGGAGCTGTTTTTT. The J gene is TRBJ2-2, the V gene TRBV29-1; D is perhaps TRBD1 (5 bases). V lost 7 bases to trimming and J lost 2 bases, with 14 bases between them. CDR1 SQVTM and CDR2 ANQGSEA come from the germline V gene. The CDR3 spans 14 residues.

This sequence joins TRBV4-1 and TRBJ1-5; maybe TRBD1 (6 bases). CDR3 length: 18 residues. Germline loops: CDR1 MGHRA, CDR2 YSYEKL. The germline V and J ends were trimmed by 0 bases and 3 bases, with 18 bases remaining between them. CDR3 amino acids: CASSQDESGDKDNQPQHF. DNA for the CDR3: TGCGCCAGCAGCCAAGATGAATCAGGGGATAAGGACAATCAGCCCCAGCATTTT.

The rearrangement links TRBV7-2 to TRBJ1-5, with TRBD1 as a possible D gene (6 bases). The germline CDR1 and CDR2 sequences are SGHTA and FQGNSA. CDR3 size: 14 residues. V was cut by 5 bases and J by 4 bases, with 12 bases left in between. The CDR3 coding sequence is TGTGCCAGCAGCAACGGGCAGGGGAATCAGCCCCAGCATTTT. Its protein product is CASSNGQGNQPQHF.

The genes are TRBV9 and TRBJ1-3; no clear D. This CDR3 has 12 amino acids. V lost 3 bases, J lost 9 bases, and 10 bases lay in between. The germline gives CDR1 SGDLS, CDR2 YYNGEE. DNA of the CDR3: TGTGCCAGCAGCGACTCGTTCGGCACCATATATTTT. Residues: CASSDSFGTIYF.

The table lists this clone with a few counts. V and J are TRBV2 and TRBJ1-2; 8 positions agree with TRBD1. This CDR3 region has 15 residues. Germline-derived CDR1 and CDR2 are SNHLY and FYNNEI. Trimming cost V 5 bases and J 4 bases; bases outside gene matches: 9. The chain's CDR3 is CASSNQQGGSYGYTF. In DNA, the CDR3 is TGTGCCAGCAGTAACCAACAGGGGGGGAGCTATGGCTACACCTTC.

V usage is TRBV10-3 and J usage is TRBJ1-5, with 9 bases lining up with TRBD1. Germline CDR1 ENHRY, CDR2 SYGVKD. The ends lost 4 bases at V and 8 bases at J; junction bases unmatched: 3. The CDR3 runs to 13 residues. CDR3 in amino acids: CAISGDRVEPQHF. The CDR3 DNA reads TGTGCCATCAGTGGGGACAGGGTCGAGCCCCAGCATTTT.

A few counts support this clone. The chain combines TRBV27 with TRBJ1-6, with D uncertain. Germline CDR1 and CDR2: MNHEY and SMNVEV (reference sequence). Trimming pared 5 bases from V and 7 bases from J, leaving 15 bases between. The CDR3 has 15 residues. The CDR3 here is CASSIGRGWNSPLHF. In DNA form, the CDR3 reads TGTGCCAGCAGTATAGGGCGGGGTTGGAATTCACCCCTCCACTTT.

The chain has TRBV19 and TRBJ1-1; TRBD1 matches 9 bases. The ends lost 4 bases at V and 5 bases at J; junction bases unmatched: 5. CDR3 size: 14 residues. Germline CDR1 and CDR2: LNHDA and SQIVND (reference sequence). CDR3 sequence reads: CASSTQGAWTEAFF. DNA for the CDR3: TGTGCCAGTAGTACACAGGGGGCATGGACTGAAGCTTTCTTT.